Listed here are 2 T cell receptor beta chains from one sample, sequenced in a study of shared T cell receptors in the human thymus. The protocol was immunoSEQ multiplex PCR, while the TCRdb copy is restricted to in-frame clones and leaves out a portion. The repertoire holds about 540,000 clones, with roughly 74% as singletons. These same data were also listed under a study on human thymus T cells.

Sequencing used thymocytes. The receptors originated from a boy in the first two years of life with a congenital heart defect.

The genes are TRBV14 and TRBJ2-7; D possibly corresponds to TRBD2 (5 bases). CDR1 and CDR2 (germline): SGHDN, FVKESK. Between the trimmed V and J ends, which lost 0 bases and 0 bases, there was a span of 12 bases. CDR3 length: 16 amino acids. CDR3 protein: CASSQDRAGLSYEQYF. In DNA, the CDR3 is TGTGCCAGCAGCCAAGATAGGGCGGGTCTCTCCTACGAGCAGTACTTC.

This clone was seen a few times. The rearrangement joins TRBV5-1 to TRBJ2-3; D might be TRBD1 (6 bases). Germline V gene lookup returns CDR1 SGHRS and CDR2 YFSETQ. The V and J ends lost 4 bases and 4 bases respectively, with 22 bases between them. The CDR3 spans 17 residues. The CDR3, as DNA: TGCGCCAGCAGCCAAACCGCTCAGGGGCGACGCGCAGATACGCAGTATTTT. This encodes CASSQTAQGRRADTQYF.